This TCR beta chain emerged from a study of response to subunit inactivated influenza vaccine listed by TCRdb under 2018. In terms of the full investigation: Deep quantitative profiling of the T cell receptor repertoire was used in the study to follow responses to a trivalent subunit inactivated influenza vaccine. Points the paper makes about the study in general: The authors proposed that each seasonal influenza vaccination may bring in only a limited number of new T cells.

What the time point label conveys for this sample: 40 to 45 days after influenza vaccine administration. The CDR3 spans 14 residues, from the cysteine through the phenylalanine. CDR3 DNA is the only sequence kept; it has 42 bases, read in frame from the first base. V and J are truncated by 4 bases and 2 bases respectively, leaving an intervening sequence of 12 bases. Taken from the germline V gene, the CDR1 and CDR2 loops are ENHRY and SYGVKD. Libraries came from RT-PCR. The run used an Illumina HiSeq 2500. Clones were called with MiXCR by TCRdb after fastp trimmed the public reads at Q25, and only in-frame beta chains were retained. Each record represents a unique CDR3 protein, reported with the most common genes and DNA among its rows. Within this sample are 150,000 or so distinct CDR3 sequences, with roughly a tenth of them counted one time only. The biggest ten clones account for under 15% of the sample.

This clonotype occurred a few times. This clone's antigen is unknown. Base qualities are missing; no much larger clone stands one base away. This clonotype was obtained from a man in his fifties who received an inactivated influenza vaccine. Donor details come from another sample of the same person, matched by shared clones. The chain links TRBV10-3 with TRBJ2-7; the D element could tentatively be TRBD1 or TRBD2, as 5 bases agree for each. This specimen consisted of non-naive T cells sorted from PBMCs, obtained about 6 weeks after vaccination. Sample cell subset or site, as interpreted from the label and publication: memory T cell fraction. The DNA sequence reads TGTGCCATCAGTGGCAGGGACGCCCCCTACGAGCAGTACTTC. Its protein reads: CAISGRDAPYEQYF.